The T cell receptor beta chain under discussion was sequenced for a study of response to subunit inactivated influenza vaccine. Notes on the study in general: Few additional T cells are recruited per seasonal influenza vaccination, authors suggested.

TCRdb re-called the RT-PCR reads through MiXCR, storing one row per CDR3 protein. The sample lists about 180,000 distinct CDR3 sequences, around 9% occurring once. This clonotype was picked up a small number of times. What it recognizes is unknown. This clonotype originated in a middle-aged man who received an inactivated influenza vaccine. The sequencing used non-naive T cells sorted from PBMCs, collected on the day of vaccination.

In DNA form, the CDR3 reads TGTGCCAGCAGTATCGGACAGGGGGCGATCCTCACCTATGGCTACACCTTC. Residues: CASSIGQGAILTYGYTF. The chain carries TRBV27 and TRBJ1-2, with TRBD1 identical over 11 bases. CDR1 is MNHEY, CDR2 SMNVEV, per germline (reference sequence). Germline trimming cut 5 bases from V and 4 bases from J; bases unmatched to any gene: 12. CDR3 length: 17 residues.